The 16 T cell receptor beta chains below all came from one sample that was sequenced in a study of regulatory T cells in long-lasting Graves disease. Time point indicated: persistent/refractory GD, antithyroid drugs over 5 years with positive TRAb. After RNA was extracted from PBMCs, the TCR library was made from it. Libraries of TCR beta came from iRepertoire HTBI primers plus Arm-PCR of CDR3 regions. TCRdb analysed the multiplex PCR reads with MiXCR anew, one entry per CDR3 protein. The sample consists of around 400,000 distinct CDR3 sequences, roughly 23% of them appearing once. Sequenced material: peripheral blood mononuclear cells (PBMCs), taken when the disease was refractory, from a patient treated with antithyroid drugs. The receptors come from a female donor with Graves disease.

This clonotype was detected many times. V usage is TRBV3-1 and J usage is TRBJ2-7, with a tentative D call TRBD2 (6 bases). This CDR3 region has 14 residues. The V and J ends lost 4 bases and 7 bases respectively, with 17 bases between them. Germline V gene data show CDR1 as LGHDT and CDR2 as YNNKEL (reference sequence). For the CDR3, the DNA is TGTGCCAGCAGCCCCGGGACGGCGGGGAATGAGCAGTACTTC. Translated: CASSPGTAGNEQYF.

This clonotype was seen ten or more times. The chain couples TRBV28 to TRBJ1-6; D is perhaps TRBD1 (5 bases). V was shortened by 5 bases and J by 6 bases, with 11 bases between the two germline ends. The CDR3 has 14 amino acids. The V gene's germline CDR1 is MDHEN and CDR2 SYDVKM. The CDR3, as DNA: TGTGCCAGCAGTGGGGACCTGAGTAATTCACCCCTCCACTTT. Translated: CASSGDLSNSPLHF.

This clonotype was counted only a few times. The chain employs TRBV5-1 and TRBJ2-7, with TRBD2 matching 7 bases. With 1 base clipped from V and 6 bases from J, the junction kept 10 bases outside the gene matches. Germline assignment: CDR1 SGHRS and CDR2 YFSETQ. The CDR3 sequence is 15 residues long. DNA of the CDR3: TGCGCCAGCAGCTTGCTGGGGGGGGTGGATGGCGAGCAGTACTTC. It translates to CASSLLGGVDGEQYF. The variable domain in full, completed from reference TRBV5-1 and TRBJ2-7, reads KAGVTQTPRYLIKTRGQQVTLSCSPISGHRSVSWYQQTPGQGLQFLFEYFSETQRNKGNFPGRFSGRQFSNSRSEMNVSTLELGDSALYLCASSLLGGVDGEQYFGPGTRLTVT.

Worth noting for this clonotype: A read error may explain this, as a much larger clone is one base away. J is TRBJ1-5 and V is TRBV6-2 or TRBV6-3; tentative D call: TRBD1 (5 bases). Trimming cost V 6 bases and J 6 bases, with 15 bases left between them. This CDR3 spans 14 amino acids. Germline-derived CDR1 and CDR2 are MNHEY and SVGEGT. The CDR3 region has the DNA TGTGCCAGCAGCACAGTCCAGGGAAGTCAGCCCCAGCATTTT. Amino acid sequence: CASSTVQGSQPQHF.

The chain is built from TRBV20-1 and TRBJ2-3, with 7 bases aligning to TRBD1. This CDR3 contains 12 residues. Germline CDR1 reads DFQATT; CDR2 reads SNEGSKA (reference sequence). The J segment lost 3 bases and the V segment lost 4 bases, leaving 1 base of the junction unmatched. The CDR3 sequence is CSAKGATDTQYF. The CDR3 DNA reads TGCAGTGCTAAGGGGGCTACAGATACGCAGTATTTT.

The chain joins TRBV20-1 to TRBJ2-6; no reliable D call. CDR1 is DFQATT, CDR2 SNEGSKA, per germline (reference sequence). The ends were cut back, 0 bases at V and 6 bases at J, with 15 bases in the middle. The CDR3 totals 16 residues. This CDR3 reads CSARDLHTPQANVLTF. In DNA form, the CDR3 reads TGCAGTGCTAGAGATCTTCACACCCCCCAGGCCAACGTCCTGACTTTC.

CDR3 in amino acids: CAISESGTGSRSKNIQYF. The CDR3 DNA reads as TGTGCCATCAGTGAGTCGGGTACAGGGAGTAGATCCAAAAACATTCAGTACTTC. The chain is built from TRBV10-3 and TRBJ2-4; a possible D gene is TRBD1 (6 bases). Germline lookup yields CDR1 ENHRY and CDR2 SYGVKD. Trimming shortened V by 0 bases and J by 2 bases, and 17 bases separated the two germline ends. The CDR3 runs to 18 residues.

There are a few counts of this clonotype. The chain is built from TRBV4-1 and TRBJ2-7, with TRBD2 identical over 8 bases. The CDR3 has 15 residues. V was pared by 6 bases and J by 2 bases, with 9 bases of the junction left unmatched. Germline lookup yields CDR1 MGHRA and CDR2 YSYEKL. The CDR3 protein is CASSLGTRATYEQYF. The CDR3, as DNA: TGCGCCAGCAGTCTTGGGACTAGGGCTACCTACGAGCAGTACTTC.

The V call is TRBV28, the J call TRBJ2-1, with 11 nucleotides matching TRBD2. Per germline, CDR1 MDHEN and CDR2 SYDVKM. J gave up 5 bases and V 6 bases, and 6 bases lay outside the gene matches. CDR3 length equals 15 residues. CDR3 loop: CASSRGLAAHNEQFF. The CDR3 DNA follows: TGTGCCAGCAGCCGGGGACTAGCGGCTCACAATGAGCAGTTCTTC.

This clonotype was detected only a few times. The chain is built from TRBV6-1 and TRBJ1-3; D unclear. Germline V CDR1 and CDR2: MNHNS, SASEGT. V was pared by 11 bases and J by 4 bases, with 12 bases between. The CDR3 has 12 residues. In DNA, the CDR3 is TGTGCCCTGGCCTCGGACGGAAACACCATATATTTT. The encoded protein is CALASDGNTIYF.

As DNA, the CDR3 is TGTGCCAGCAGGGAAAAGAGCTCCTATAATTCACCCCTCCACTTT. Translating gives CASREKSSYNSPLHF. The V and J genes are TRBV13 and TRBJ1-6; D not certain. The CDR3 loop spans 15 amino acids. V shed 6 bases and J shed 0 bases, with 9 bases lying between them. CDR1 is PRHDT and CDR2 is FYEKMQ in the germline V gene (reference sequence).

In this sample, this clonotype turned up a few times. The chain employs TRBV24-1 and TRBJ1-4; 9 bases align to TRBD1. The V and J ends lost 4 bases and 5 bases, in that order; junction bases with no gene match: 4. The CDR3 is made up of 15 amino acids. Germline CDR1 reads KGHDR; CDR2 reads SFDVKD. CDR3 loop: CATSDRGQGNEKLFF. CDR3 sequence (DNA): TGTGCCACCAGTGACCGTGGACAGGGGAATGAAAAACTGTTTTTT.

In this sample, this clonotype turned up a few times. The V and J genes are TRBV19 and TRBJ2-1; 11 nucleotides align to TRBD2. The CDR3 runs 16 residues. Germline lookup yields CDR1 LNHDA and CDR2 SQIVND (reference sequence). Germline trimming cut 6 bases from V and 7 bases from J; bases unmatched to any gene: 11. The CDR3 coding sequence is TGTGCCAGTAGACCTAATAGCGGGAGGGCCAAGAATGAGCAGTTCTTC. As protein: CASRPNSGRAKNEQFF.

In its sample, this clonotype was seen many times. The rearrangement links TRBV10-1 to TRBJ2-4, with unresolved D. From germline, CDR1 is WNHNN and CDR2 SYGVQD (reference sequence). This CDR3 contains 15 residues. Trimming stripped 7 bases from V and 0 bases from J, with 13 bases between. This chain's CDR3 is CASKSLWLAKNIQYF. The CDR3, as DNA: TGCGCCAGCAAAAGCCTTTGGTTAGCCAAAAACATTCAGTACTTC.

There are many counts of this clonotype. The CDR3 loop reads CASIQGTGPQETQYF. Written as DNA, the CDR3 is TGTGCCAGCATTCAAGGGACAGGGCCCCAAGAGACCCAGTACTTC. The J gene is TRBJ2-5, the V gene TRBV2; the match to TRBD1 covers 9 bases. Trimming at V came to 7 bases and at J to 1 base, leaving 7 bases not matched to a gene. Germline CDR1 is SNHLY and CDR2 is FYNNEI. This CDR3 has 15 residues.

This clonotype was seen only a few times. The chain combines TRBV27 with TRBJ1-4; D uncertain. The germline V and J ends were trimmed by 5 bases and 0 bases, with 13 bases remaining between them. There are 16 residues in the CDR3. Per the germline V gene, CDR1 is MNHEY and CDR2 is SMNVEV (reference sequence). CDR3 region: CASSPPPGTTNEKLFF. The DNA for the CDR3 is TGTGCCAGCAGTCCGCCTCCCGGGACAACTAATGAAAAACTGTTTTTT.